The 12 T cell receptor beta chains in this list originate from one sample, sequenced in a study of metastatic and nonmetastatic thyroid tumors. MiXCR reprocessed the PCR reads for TCRdb. The sample has around 15,000 clones, 20% to 30% seen once. Thyroid surgery was preceded by no treatment in any patient. Sequences were obtained from tumor tissue. The receptors here all came from a female donor with papillary thyroid cancer or a benign thyroid nodule (not recorded which). Some clones in this sample may be carry-over from other donors' samples.

As regards this clone: This may stem from a read error, because a much larger clone lies one nucleotide away. The sample has other DNA sequences that encode this CDR3 too. V usage is TRBV5-1 and J usage is TRBJ2-2; D is possibly TRBD1 or TRBD2 (5 bases each). The CDR3 contains 15 residues. In germline, CDR1 is SGHRS, CDR2 YFSETQ. V was shortened by 5 bases and J by 3 bases, with 14 bases between the two germline ends. The CDR3 here is CASSDEGFDTGELFF. For the CDR3, the DNA is TGCGCCAGCAGTGATGAGGGGTTCGACACCGGGGAGCTGTTTTTT.

The V call is TRBV9, the J call TRBJ2-3; D may be TRBD1 or TRBD2 (5 bases each). Per the germline V gene, CDR1 is SGDLS and CDR2 is YYNGEE. CDR3 length: 12 residues. V gave up 4 bases and J gave up 10 bases, with 13 bases separating them. This CDR3 is CASSSGRGSQYF. The CDR3 bases are TGTGCCAGCAGCTCGGGGCGCGGATCGCAGTATTTT. Supplemented by reference TRBV9 and TRBJ2-3, the full variable domain reads DSGVTQTPKHLITATGQRVTLRCSPRSGDLSVYWYQQSLDQGLQFLIQYYNGEERAKGNILERFSAQQFPDLHSELNLSSLELGDSALYFCASSSGRGSQYFGPGTRLTVL.

This clone was detected many times. CDR3 sequence: CATSARGRGGETQYF. CDR3 nucleotides: TGTGCCACCAGCGCACGGGGCAGGGGAGGTGAGACCCAGTACTTC. The chain links TRBV24-1 to TRBJ2-5; D is perhaps TRBD1 or TRBD2 (6 bases each). The CDR3 loop spans 15 amino acids. Germline V gene data show CDR1 as KGHDR and CDR2 as SFDVKD. V dropped 7 bases and J dropped 5 bases, with 19 bases sitting between them.

Within the sample, this clone is medium-sized. The genes are TRBV18 and TRBJ1-2; no definite D call. Germline V gene sequence: CDR1 KGHSH, CDR2 LQKENI. CDR3 length: 13 amino acids. Between the trimmed V and J ends, which lost 5 bases and 8 bases, there was a span of 15 bases. CDR3 sequence (DNA): TGTGCCAGCTCAGAGACCGCCGATAACGGCTACACCTTC. Encoded protein: CASSETADNGYTF.

V gene TRBV6-2 or TRBV6-3 combines with J gene TRBJ1-1; TRBD1 might be the D (6 bases). V was trimmed by 5 bases and J by 6 bases, leaving 13 bases between them. The CDR3 loop spans 13 amino acids. Germline V CDR1 and CDR2: MNHEY, SVGEGT. CDR3 in amino acids: CASSAGGTAEAFF. The CDR3 bases are TGTGCCAGCAGTGCGGGGGGCACGGCTGAAGCTTTCTTT.

Remarks on this clone: One end of the junction fails to match germline, which may point to a read error. This chain joins TRBV7-8 and TRBJ2-7; unclear D gene. The CDR3 consists of 13 residues. Germline V CDR1 and CDR2: SGHVS, FQNEAQ. The CDR3 nucleotides are TGTGCCAGCAGTCCTCCCTATGGGTACGATCAGTACTTC. It is translated as CASSPPYGYDQYF.

On this clone: Germline is not matched at one junction end, which may reflect a read error. The chain employs TRBV18 and TRBJ2-3, with D perhaps TRBD1 (5 bases). Germline CDR1 and CDR2: KGHSH and LQKENI. This CDR3 is 14 amino acids long. The CDR3 loop reads CASSPIQGEDTQYF. The CDR3 DNA reads TGTGCTAGCTCACCAATCCAAGGGGAAGATACGCAGTATTTT.

At least ten counts were recorded for this clone. CDR3 DNA: TGTGCCATGGGAGGACTGGGTACTAGCGGGAGGTCCTACGAGCAGTACTTC. Residues: CAMGGLGTSGRSYEQYF. The rearrangement uses TRBV10-3 and TRBJ2-7, with TRBD2 matching over 12 bases. Germline CDR1 and CDR2: ENHRY and SYGVKD. J lost 1 base, V lost 9 bases, and 13 bases had no gene match. The CDR3 spans 17 residues.

The chain recombines TRBV9 with TRBJ2-1; 10 bases are shared with TRBD2. The CDR3 sequence is 18 residues long. The V segment lost 0 bases and the J segment 4 bases; nucleotides outside the gene matches: 10. Germline CDR1 reads SGDLS; CDR2 reads YYNGEE. The CDR3 spells CASSVAGGSGGPYNEQFF. CDR3 DNA: TGTGCCAGCAGCGTAGCGGGGGGTAGCGGGGGGCCTTACAATGAGCAGTTCTTC.

The chain is built from TRBV7-3 and TRBJ1-1, with D unresolved. The V and J ends lost 6 bases and 1 base respectively, with 12 bases between them. The CDR3 spans 14 residues. Germline V gives CDR1 SGHTA, CDR2 FQGTGA. As DNA, the CDR3 is TGTGCCAGCAGTCCCGGGAGCGGGAACACTGAAGCTTTCTTT. Its protein product is CASSPGSGNTEAFF. The full variable domain, completed using reference TRBV7-3 and TRBJ1-1, is GAGVSQTPSNKVTEKGKYVELRCDPISGHTALYWYRQSLGQGPEFLIYFQGTGAADDSGLPNDRFFAVRPEGSVSTLKIQRTERGDSAVYLCASSPGSGNTEAFFGQGTRLTVV.

Within the sample, this clone is medium-sized. The chain employs TRBV10-3 and TRBJ2-5; D may be TRBD2 (6 bases). V lost 2 bases and J 1 base, leaving 11 bases between the germline ends. There are 15 residues in the CDR3. CDR1 and CDR2 (germline): ENHRY, SYGVKD. CDR3 sequence: CAISENGGTQETQYF. The CDR3 nucleotides read TGTGCCATCAGTGAGAATGGGGGGACCCAAGAGACCCAGTACTTC.

Many counts were recorded for this clone. V usage is TRBV7-9 and J usage is TRBJ1-1; perhaps TRBD1 as D (6 bases). V gave up 5 bases and J gave up 3 bases, with 10 bases separating them. The CDR3 covers 13 residues. Germline V gene data show CDR1 as SEHNR and CDR2 as FQNEAQ (reference sequence). This chain's CDR3 is CASSVRGDTEAFF. Written as DNA, the CDR3 is TGTGCCAGCAGCGTCAGGGGTGACACTGAAGCTTTCTTT.